This entry concerns a single TCR beta chain. This entry comes from a study of blood T cell repertoires in COVID-19. The germline V gene has CDR1 MDHEN and CDR2 SYDVKM. The CDR3 has 14 amino acids. Between the trimmed V and J ends, which lost 6 bases and 4 bases, there was a span of 12 bases. Generated by immunoSEQ multiplex PCR, the TCRdb table keeps only in-frame clones and is missing some. This table has under 200,000 clones, 80% to 90% appearing once. This sequence originates from a man aged 30 to 39 with active or convalescent COVID-19. V gene TRBV28 combines with J gene TRBJ1-4; the D is unclear. The sequenced sample consisted of peripheral blood. CDR3 sequence: CASRGRAGNEKLFF. The CDR3 nucleotides read TGTGCCAGCAGGGGTCGGGCGGGTAATGAAAAACTGTTTTTT.